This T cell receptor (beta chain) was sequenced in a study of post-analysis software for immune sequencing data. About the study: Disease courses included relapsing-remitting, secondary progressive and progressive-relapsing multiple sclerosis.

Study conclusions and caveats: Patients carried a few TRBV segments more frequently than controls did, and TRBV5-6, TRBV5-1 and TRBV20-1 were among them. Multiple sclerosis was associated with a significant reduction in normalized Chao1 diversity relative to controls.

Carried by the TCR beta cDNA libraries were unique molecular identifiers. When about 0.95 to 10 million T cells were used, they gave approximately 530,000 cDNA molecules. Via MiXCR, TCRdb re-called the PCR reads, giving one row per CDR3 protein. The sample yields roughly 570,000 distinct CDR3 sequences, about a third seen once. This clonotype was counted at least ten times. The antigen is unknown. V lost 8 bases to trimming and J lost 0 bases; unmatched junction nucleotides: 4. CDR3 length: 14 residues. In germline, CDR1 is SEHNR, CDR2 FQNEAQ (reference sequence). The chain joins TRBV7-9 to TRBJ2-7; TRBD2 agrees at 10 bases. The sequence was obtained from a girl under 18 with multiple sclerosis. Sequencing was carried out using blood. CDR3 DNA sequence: TGTGCCAGCCTAGCGGGGGAGACCTCCTACGAGCAGTACTTC. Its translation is CASLAGETSYEQYF.